The subject of this entry is one T cell receptor beta chain. Its cognate antigen is unknown. The sample comes from a study of cytomegalovirus exposure and HLA in healthy donors. Primers included in the PCR were 60 Vbeta and 13 Jbeta primers. The protocol was immunoSEQ multiplex PCR, while the TCRdb copy is restricted to in-frame clones and leaves out a portion. The data contain around 31,000 clones, approximately 90% of them singletons. General observations from the study: The authors excluded some V segments, including TRBV6-2 and TRBV6-3, as indistinguishable.

The CDR3 covers 15 residues. J gave up 3 bases and V 9 bases, and 11 bases lay outside the gene matches. CDR1 and CDR2 (germline): MDHEN, SYDVKM. Sequencing was done on a sample of PBMCs. The chain has TRBV28 and TRBJ2-5, with TRBD2 matching over 9 bases. This receptor was obtained from a boy between 10 and 17 years old in good health and CMV-seronegative. CDR3 sequence (DNA): TGTGCCAGTGACCACCTAGCGGGGAGTAAAGAGACCCAGTACTTC. Its translation is CASDHLAGSKETQYF.